The rows below give T cell receptor beta chains drawn from one sample of a study of CD8 T cells in Susac syndrome. TCRdb itself ran the immunoSEQ multiplex PCR reads through MiXCR, one entry per CDR3 protein. This sample has 300,000 to 350,000 distinct CDR3 sequences, with 90% to 95% found just once. Material for sequencing was CD4+ T cells from PBMCs. The origin of the receptors is a human donor with multiple sclerosis. The CDR3 runs from the conserved cysteine through the conserved F or W. A D gene is named only where the DNA matches it firmly. Only some rows state a clone size, as once, few, many or a class for expanded clones.

>TRBD2|TRBV11-3|TRBJ2-7|15|once
CASSFGLAVRDEQYF
TGTGCCAGCAGCTTCGGACTAGCGGTTCGGGACGAGCAGTACTTC
>.|TRBV30|TRBJ2-2|13|few
CAWIQPNTGELFF
TGTGCCTGGATTCAGCCGAACACCGGGGAGCTGTTTTTT
>.|TRBV2|TRBJ1-5|14|.
CASSGSRGLSPQHF
TGTGCCAGCAGTGGAAGCAGGGGCCTGTCGCCCCAGCATTTT
>TRBD1|TRBV9|TRBJ2-7|16|.
CASSVGTGEGTYEQYF
TGTGCCAGCAGCGTAGGGACAGGGGAGGGGACCTACGAGCAGTACTTC
>.|TRBV7-2|TRBJ2-3|17|.
CASSLRTAGISTDTQYF
TGTGCCAGCAGCTTACGTACGGCGGGGATTAGCACAGATACGCAGTATTTT
>TRBD1|TRBV6-5|TRBJ1-1|16|.
CASSDSRRQGMQEAFF
TGTGCCAGCAGTGACTCCCGAAGACAGGGGATGCAAGAAGCTTTCTTT
>.|TRBV29-1|TRBJ1-1|13|.
CSVQPGANTEAFF
TGCAGCGTTCAGCCCGGGGCGAACACTGAAGCTTTCTTT
>.|TRBV7-2|TRBJ2-7|15|.
CASSLGGKHSYEQYF
TGTGCCAGCAGCTTGGGCGGGAAACACTCCTACGAGCAGTACTTC
>.|TRBV30|TRBJ1-5|13|.
CAWSVGGNQPQHF
TGTGCCTGGAGTGTTGGCGGCAATCAGCCCCAGCATTTT
>.|TRBV18|TRBJ1-2|15|.
CASSPPGPRGYGYTF
TGTGCCAGCTCACCACCGGGACCGAGGGGCTATGGCTACACCTTC
>.|TRBV12-3/TRBV12-4|TRBJ1-1|14|.
CASSFWAGRTEAFF
TGTGCCAGCAGTTTCTGGGCAGGGAGGACTGAAGCTTTCTTT
>TRBD1|TRBV25-1|TRBJ1-5|17|once
CASSPGGGVDSNQPQHF
TGTGCCAGCAGTCCAGGGGGAGGTGTCGATAGCAATCAGCCCCAGCATTTT
>TRBD2|TRBV20-1|TRBJ2-3|17|.
CSARDPKTSGTPDTQYF
TGCAGTGCTAGAGATCCCAAGACTAGCGGGACCCCAGATACGCAGTATTTT
>.|TRBV7-6|TRBJ2-5|13|.
CASTRDVGETQYF
TGTGCCAGCACCCGAGATGTGGGAGAGACCCAGTACTTC
>TRBD2|TRBV7-9|TRBJ2-5|16|.
CASSLPGLAGGETQYF
TGTGCCAGCAGCTTACCGGGACTAGCGGGAGGAGAGACCCAGTACTTC
>.|TRBV6-1|TRBJ1-1|16|.
CASSTRGGPMNTEAFF
TGTGCCAGCAGTACCCGGGGGGGCCCCATGAACACTGAAGCTTTCTTT
>.|TRBV7-9|TRBJ1-2|14|.
CASSQADTNYGYTF
TGTGCCAGCAGTCAGGCGGATACTAACTATGGCTACACCTTC
>.|TRBV29-1|TRBJ2-3|11|.
CSVGPQGTQYF
TGCAGCGTTGGCCCTCAGGGTACGCAGTATTTT
>.|TRBV7-2|TRBJ2-6|17|.
CASSSRAGSSGANVLTF
TGTGCCAGCAGCTCGAGGGCCGGGAGCTCTGGGGCCAACGTCCTGACTTTC
>TRBD2|TRBV20-1|TRBJ2-3|15|.
CSARDVGGSPDTQYF
TGCAGTGCTAGAGATGTAGGCGGGAGCCCAGATACGCAGTATTTT
>TRBD1|TRBV28|TRBJ2-7|14|.
CASRKDRGRYEQYF
TGTGCCAGCAGAAAAGACAGGGGGCGCTACGAGCAGTACTTC
>TRBD1|TRBV5-6|TRBJ1-2|14|.
CASSLTGGADGYTF
TGTGCCAGCAGCTTAACAGGGGGCGCGGATGGCTACACCTTC
>.|TRBV7-9|TRBJ1-2|11|.
CASSREYGYTF
TGTGCCAGCAGCCGGGAGTATGGCTACACCTTC
>.|TRBV7-9|TRBJ1-2|13|.
CASSLDQLYGYTF
TGTGCCAGCAGCTTAGACCAGCTCTATGGCTACACCTTC
>TRBD1|TRBV7-2|TRBJ2-7|15|.
CASSLASGGQYEQYF
TGTGCCAGCAGCTTAGCGTCAGGGGGCCAATACGAGCAGTACTTC
>TRBD2|TRBV4-2|TRBJ2-3|16|few
CASSQQLAGGGDTQYF
TGTGCCAGCAGCCAACAACTAGCGGGAGGTGGGGATACGCAGTATTTT
>.|TRBV15|TRBJ2-3|13|.
CATGVGGLDTQYF
TGTGCCACCGGTGTGGGGGGTCTCGATACGCAGTATTTT
>TRBD2|TRBV29-1|TRBJ2-1|16|.
CSVAGLAGGPYNEQFF
TGCAGCGTTGCCGGACTAGCGGGAGGGCCATACAATGAGCAGTTCTTC
>.|TRBV2|TRBJ1-5|14|once
CASNPESSNQPQHF
TGTGCCAGCAATCCAGAGTCTAGCAATCAGCCCCAGCATTTT
>.|TRBV12-3/TRBV12-4|TRBJ1-4|12|.
CASSLMGQELFF
TGTGCCAGCAGTTTAATGGGCCAAGAACTGTTTTTT
>.|TRBV5-6|TRBJ2-2|15|.
CASLPAGRNTGELFF
TGTGCCAGCCTCCCGGCGGGGAGAAACACCGGGGAGCTGTTTTTT
>TRBD2|TRBV4-3|TRBJ2-1|15|.
CASSYGLAVPDEQFF
TGCGCCAGCAGTTACGGACTAGCGGTACCAGATGAGCAGTTCTTC
>.|TRBV20-1|TRBJ2-5|13|once
CSARASLQETQYF
TGCAGTGCTAGAGCCTCACTCCAAGAGACCCAGTACTTC
>.|TRBV20-1|TRBJ1-5|16|.
CSARDESWGTNQPQHF
TGCAGTGCTAGAGATGAGTCATGGGGGACCAATCAGCCCCAGCATTTT
>.|TRBV15|TRBJ1-1|14|few
CATSRDLLGIEAFF
TGTGCCACCAGCAGAGATTTGCTAGGTATCGAAGCTTTCTTT
>.|TRBV24-1|TRBJ2-2|15|once
CATLNQDRNTGELFF
TGTGCCACCTTGAACCAAGACAGGAACACCGGGGAGCTGTTTTTT
>.|TRBV2|TRBJ1-2|14|.
CASNIEGLGYGYTF
TGTGCCAGCAATATAGAGGGGCTCGGCTATGGCTACACCTTC
>TRBD2|TRBV7-6|TRBJ2-1|16|.
CASSLGLAGGLGEQFF
TGTGCCAGCAGCTTAGGTCTAGCGGGAGGACTGGGAGAGCAGTTCTTC
>.|TRBV7-9|TRBJ2-2|18|.
CASSLNRGSVYSTGELFF
TGTGCCAGCAGCTTAAATCGGGGATCCGTTTATTCCACCGGGGAGCTGTTTTTT
>TRBD2|TRBV11-2|TRBJ2-1|15|once
CASSTTSGSFNEQFF
TGTGCCAGCAGCACGACTAGCGGGAGTTTCAATGAGCAGTTCTTC
>.|TRBV10-3|TRBJ1-3|16|.
CAISEAGDLSGNTIYF
TGTGCCATCAGTGAAGCGGGGGACCTCTCTGGAAACACCATATATTTT
>.|TRBV30|TRBJ2-1|13|.
CAWRRDTYNEQFF
TGTGCCTGGAGGCGGGACACCTACAATGAGCAGTTCTTC
>.|TRBV6-5|TRBJ2-7|13|.
CASMGQFHYEQYF
TGTGCCAGCATGGGCCAGTTTCACTACGAGCAGTACTTC
>.|TRBV5-1|TRBJ1-4|16|.
CASSLAPRGTNEKLFF
TGCGCCAGCAGCTTGGCCCCCAGGGGAACTAATGAAAAACTGTTTTTT